Sequencing of this T cell receptor beta chain was carried out in a study of CD8+CD57+ T cells in acquired aplastic anemia. It was genomic DNA that served as the template for profiling TCR beta VDJ and CDR3. Each CDR3 protein gets one entry after TCRdb re-called the reads with MiXCR. The sample consists of around 400,000 distinct CDR3 sequences, 55% to 75% of them appearing once. This clonotype was counted at least ten times. The length of the CDR3 is 14 residues. Germline CDR1 reads MNHNS; CDR2 reads SASEGT. Trimming left V 2 bases short and J 2 bases short, with 8 bases between. The gene calls are TRBV6-1 and TRBJ2-3, with D unresolved. The sequence was collected from a human donor in good health, serving as a control. Sequenced input: sorted CD4+, CD8+, or CD8+CD57+ T cells (not recorded which) from PBMCs. CDR3 nucleotides: TGTGCCAGCAGTGAATCCCGGACCACAGATACGCAGTATTTT. It translates to CASSESRTTDTQYF.